The next 3 T cell receptor beta chains were all read from a single sample in a study of CXCR3-negative and CXCR3-positive naive CD8 T cells. General study findings and limits: When CXCR3-positive naive cells were set against CXCR3-negative naive cells, the former had more hydrophobic TRB CDR3s.

The libraries of TRB cDNA were prepared using 5' RACE with UMI labels. One entry per CDR3 protein, without DNA, is what TCRdb gives after re-calling the 5' RACE reads. Its clone listing holds 150,000 to 170,000 distinct CDR3 sequences. For these TCRs, the target antigens are not known. The sample was naive CXCR3+ CD8+ T cells from blood. Subset given: CD45RO-CCR7+CD27+CD95- naive CD8+ T cells expressing CXCR3 (TNR3+). The receptor source for this set is a human donor in good health. Some clones in this sample may be carry-over from other donors' samples.

The genes are TRBV7-9 and TRBJ2-1; no DNA is available, so the TRBD2 call from TCRdb remains unchecked. The CDR3 sequence is 15 residues long. Germline CDR1 and CDR2: SEHNR and FQNEAQ (reference sequence). Here the CDR3 reads CASRRLAGPYNEQFF.

V usage is TRBV12-3 or TRBV12-4 and J usage is TRBJ2-1; TCRdb returns TRBD1, unconfirmable since there is no DNA. The CDR3 is made up of 16 amino acids. The CDR3 reads CASSYSGGASGNEQFF.

This chain uses TRBV20-1 with TRBJ2-3. From germline, CDR1 is DFQATT and CDR2 SNEGSKA (reference sequence). The CDR3 extends over 13 amino acids. The CDR3 sequence is CSARRFDTDTQYF.